This T cell receptor beta chain was identified in a study of shared clonotypes between healthy human individuals (dated by TCRdb to 2020 to 2021). About the full investigation: The cohort comprised a couple of women and a few men aged 18 to 49 years. Per donor, leukapheresis produced somewhere between about 0.94 and 9.5 billion PBMCs. For each donor, CD4 naive and CD4 memory were each given three plates, CD8 naive was given two plates, and CD8 memory was given one plate. Libraries were prepared and TCR repertoires were sequenced by different laboratories using diverse techniques, in order to increase sequencing depth and limit assay-specific biases. Blood TCR repertoires of 5 or 6 healthy adults were deeply sequenced to estimate repertoire size and the extent of clonotype sharing between individuals.

The donors were healthy, HIV-negative adults with no recently reported acute infections or vaccinations. All donors were Caucasian adults living in Nashville, Tennessee, USA. CD4+ T cells were enriched through magnetic negative selection, after which naive cells were positively selected on CD45RA and the remaining negative fraction served as the memory subset. Blood was collected by leukapheresis, and PBMCs were isolated by Ficoll-Histopaque density gradient centrifugation and then cryopreserved in liquid nitrogen vapor phase. Purity and quantity of every magnetically sorted T cell population were checked by analytical flow cytometry. Genomic DNA was isolated from every sorted fraction and measured by UV absorbance on a Nanodrop 2000c. Using the deep immunoSEQ assay, multiplex PCR amplified TCR CDR3 regions from genomic DNA. Extracted genomic DNA from each cell subset was spread evenly across all wells of several immunoSEQ 96-well plates, with each plate serving as a replicate. For sorted subsets, 200 to 250 ng of genomic DNA, equivalent to around 29,000 T cell genomes, went into each replicate PCR. Purified libraries were measured with a Qubit 3.0 fluorometer, size-checked on a Bioanalyzer 2100, and measured again with the KAPA Library Quantification kit. A separate single-read 150-cycle Illumina NextSeq 550 flow cell was used to sequence each immunoSEQ 96-well plate. Under the source paper's analysis protocol: Because only junctional sequences without quality scores were contained in the immunoSEQ output, filtering matching that applied to full-length reads could not be performed. Sequences were annotated with PyIR, a Python wrapper for IgBLAST v1.9, and V/J genes and CDR3 were assigned using IMGT germline references. Any read was removed if the V/J assignment was weak (E-value above 1e-6), the CDR3 was missing, or the read contained stop codons, out-of-frame junctions, or ambiguous translated residues. A V3J clonotype was defined by an identical inferred V gene, J gene, and CDR3 amino acid sequence. Percentage overlap between repertoires was computed as shared unique clonotypes divided by the size of the smaller repertoire. Repertoire richness was assessed with RTK rarefaction, the Chao1 estimator, and Recon v2.1 estimates of unobserved clonotypes. OLGA was used to compute generation probabilities for all TCRbeta clonotypes that the gDNA method yielded from a few donors. Sourced from immuneACCESS, this table was stored by TCRdb with only in-frame sequences that have V and J called. A share of the clones is absent; for the studies checked, an unresolved V gene accounts for under half, and the remainder has no known explanation. That table gives V, J and clone size, and the DNA gave D and trimming. The table for this sample lists roughly 2,500,000 clones; 93% of them were counted only once. Around 0.4% of the sample is in the top ten clones.

For this clone: Its antigen remains undetermined. No much larger clonotype is one base removed from it; base qualities were not supplied.

The V end loses 3 bases and the J end loses 0 bases, and a stretch of 11 bases separates them. From the cysteine up to the phenylalanine, the CDR3 has a length of 15 residues. The DNA shown is the 45-base CDR3, in frame from base 1. CDR1 and CDR2, looked up from the germline V gene, are SGHAT and FQNNGV. Results the study describes overall, beyond this receptor: Because the study included only a small number of donors, the genetic and exposure-history diversity represented was limited. Naive subsets generally had larger estimated clonotype richness than memory subsets. Sampling was restricted to blood, and TCR repertoires in tissue are likely to differ from TCR repertoires in blood. When a few donors were compared, the shared fraction of clonotypes was approximately 5% for naive CD4, 3.5% for naive CD8, 2.3% for memory CD4, and 0.35% to 0.4% for memory CD8. Based on pairwise subsampling, the degree of clonotype sharing among donors was expected to be affected by sequencing depth. Even with the large sequencing depth, rarefaction of the sorted-subset datasets indicated that sequencing was incomplete. Compared with non-shared clonotypes, the clonotypes found in all four sorted-subset donors had higher generation probabilities.

The material sequenced was naive CD4+ T cells from PBMCs. Reading the label with the study, this specimen's cell subset or site is: CD45RA+ positively selected. The rearrangement combines TRBV11-2 with TRBJ2-5; tentative D gene TRBD1, with 7 bases matching. This receptor was identified in a man younger than 35 in good health. Some clones in this sample may be carry-over from other donors' samples. Here the CDR3 is given as CASSLQGGDQETQYF. At the DNA level, the sequence is TGTGCCAGCAGCTTGCAGGGGGGAGACCAAGAGACCCAGTACTTC.